These 9 T cell receptor beta chains originate from one sample sequenced in a study of blood T cell repertoires in COVID-19. Sequencing was performed with immunoSEQ multiplex PCR; in TCRdb, only in-frame clones are kept and a portion is missing. The top ten clones hold 5% of a sample with 100,000 or so clones, roughly 88% of them seen once. Sequencing input: peripheral blood. These receptors all stem from a human donor in a cohort sampled during active COVID-19.

V usage is TRBV18 and J usage is TRBJ1-2; D perhaps matches TRBD1 (6 bases). Between the trimmed V and J ends, which lost 6 bases and 0 bases, there was a span of 11 bases. The CDR3 spans 14 residues. Germline V lookup: CDR1 KGHSH, CDR2 LQKENI. CDR3 in amino acids: CASSTQGSNYGYTF. CDR3 in DNA: TGTGCCAGCTCTACACAGGGATCTAACTATGGCTACACCTTC.

This clone was detected once. This rearrangement joins TRBV28 to TRBJ1-5; the match to TRBD1 covers 12 bases. Germline assignment: CDR1 MDHEN and CDR2 SYDVKM. The CDR3 sequence is 18 residues long. Unmatched junction bases numbered 14, after V lost 8 bases and J lost 3 bases. The chain's CDR3 is CASVTGTGGLLYNQPQHF. Here the CDR3 DNA reads TGTGCCAGCGTTACCGGGACAGGGGGCCTGCTTTACAATCAGCCCCAGCATTTT.

The gene calls are TRBV5-5 and TRBJ2-1; 14 positions match TRBD2. The CDR3 totals 15 residues. V was clipped by 5 bases and J by 8 bases; unmatched bases: 6. In germline, CDR1 is SGHKS, CDR2 YYEKEE (reference sequence). This chain's CDR3 is CASSSGTSGRDEQFF. CDR3 nucleotides: TGTGCCAGCAGTTCCGGGACTAGCGGGAGAGATGAGCAGTTCTTC.

V gene TRBV19 combines with J gene TRBJ1-3; 8 nucleotides align to TRBD1. V gave up 6 bases and J gave up 1 base; unmatched junction bases: 8. The germline gives CDR1 LNHDA, CDR2 SQIVND (reference sequence). The CDR3 contains 16 residues. The CDR3 DNA is TGTGCCAGTAGCCGCTTACAGGGGGAATCTGGAAACACCATATATTTT. Protein sequence: CASSRLQGESGNTIYF. The whole variable domain, filled in from reference TRBV19 and TRBJ1-3, reads DGGITQSPKYLFRKEGQNVTLSCEQNLNHDAMYWYRQDPGQGLRLIYYSQIVNDFQKGDIAEGYSVSREKKESFPLTVTSAQKNPTAFYLCASSRLQGESGNTIYFGEGSWLTVV.

The V gene is TRBV6-5, the J gene TRBJ1-6, with 9 positions matching TRBD1. With V trimmed by 6 bases and J by 9 bases, 0 bases remained unmatched. The germline V gene has CDR1 MNHEY and CDR2 SVGAGI. The CDR3 totals 12 residues. CDR3: CASRQGASPLHF. Here the CDR3 DNA reads TGTGCCAGCAGACAGGGGGCTTCACCCCTCCACTTT.

The chain combines TRBV6-2 or TRBV6-3 with TRBJ1-5, with D hard to call. V gave up 2 bases and J gave up 1 base, with 12 bases separating them. This CDR3 is built from 16 residues. In germline, CDR1 is MNHEY, CDR2 SVGEGT. The CDR3 protein is CASSYGGSLSNQPQHF. The DNA for the CDR3 is TGTGCCAGCAGTTACGGAGGATCCCTCAGCAATCAGCCCCAGCATTTT.

This chain joins TRBV21-1 and TRBJ2-3; TRBD1 was called by the table and not checked on the DNA. TRBV21-1 is reported as a pseudogene. The CDR3 covers 17 residues. CDR3: CASRGARGCGCTDTQYF. DNA for the CDR3: TGTGCCAGCAGGGGCGCCCGTGGGTGTGGTTGCACAGATACGCAGTATTTT.

This chain joins TRBV29-1 and TRBJ2-3; D is perhaps TRBD1 (5 bases). The germline V and J ends were trimmed by 3 bases and 2 bases, with 6 bases remaining between them. The CDR3 loop spans 12 amino acids. Germline lookup yields CDR1 SQVTM and CDR2 ANQGSEA. This CDR3 reads CSVEDNTDTQYF. The CDR3 DNA sequence: TGCAGCGTTGAGGACAACACAGATACGCAGTATTTT.

CDR3 DNA sequence: TGTGCCAGCAGCCCCTACGGGACACCTAACTATGGCTACACCTTC. Encoded protein: CASSPYGTPNYGYTF. The gene calls are TRBV7-8 and TRBJ1-2; D may be TRBD1 (6 bases). Trimming stripped 5 bases from V and 0 bases from J, with 13 bases between. The CDR3 runs 15 residues. CDR1 and CDR2 from the germline V gene are SGHVS and FQNEAQ.